These T cell receptor beta chains were read from a single sample in a study of T cells after yellow fever vaccination. TCRdb re-called the 5' RACE reads through MiXCR, storing one row per CDR3 protein. The sample includes 120,000 or so distinct CDR3 sequences, 8.9% of them seen just once. The input for sequencing was CD8+ T cells sorted from PBMCs, taken on the day of the yellow fever booster vaccination. The receptors were sampled from a man between 18 and 29 years old who received the YFV17D yellow fever vaccine. Both conserved end residues are trimmed from each CDR3. A D gene is named only where the DNA matches it firmly.

TRBV6-5	TRBJ2-3	TRBD1	ASSKQPGQGSDTQY
TRBV5-1	TRBJ2-2	NA	ASSQLYNTGELF
TRBV6-2/TRBV6-3	TRBJ1-1	NA	ASSEAAGFTEAF
TRBV13	TRBJ1-2	NA	ASSARQPNYGYT
TRBV30	TRBJ1-1	NA	AWRWDLTEAF
TRBV7-9	TRBJ2-3	NA	ASSLTDTQY
TRBV28	TRBJ2-2	TRBD2	ASSFYQYGGSWDTGELF
TRBV4-1	TRBJ2-5	NA	ASSQDFLGTPQIWQETQY
TRBV27	TRBJ2-5	TRBD2	ASKGLADQETQY
TRBV29-1	TRBJ1-2	NA	SVQDTYGYT
TRBV5-6	TRBJ2-1	NA	ASSLAGGMANEQF
TRBV5-6	TRBJ2-1	NA	ASSALVRNEQF
TRBV7-8	TRBJ2-7	NA	ASSVDLIYEQY
TRBV29-1	TRBJ2-1	TRBD1	SGTGISSYNEQF
TRBV13	TRBJ1-6	NA	ASSLGGGIEVNSPLH
TRBV7-9	TRBJ2-2	NA	ASSPRTNTGELF
TRBV5-5	TRBJ2-1	NA	ASSLGRVNEQF
TRBV18	TRBJ2-5	TRBD1	ASSRLNDRGQETQY
TRBV5-1	TRBJ2-1	TRBD1	ASTTGGSYNEQF
TRBV6-5	TRBJ2-1	NA	ASSKGGNEQF
TRBV20-1	TRBJ2-1	NA	SVPLRSREF
TRBV3-1	TRBJ2-1	NA	ASSQGTYNEQF
TRBV19	TRBJ1-1	NA	ASSIVEGAWNEAF
TRBV7-9	TRBJ2-2	NA	ASTITWTANTGELF
TRBV19	TRBJ1-5	NA	ASSMISGNQPQH
TRBV6-5	TRBJ2-3	NA	ASSSGEAGRADTQY
TRBV6-4	TRBJ2-2	NA	ASSDSTGFPNTGELF
TRBV11-1	TRBJ1-1	NA	ASSLDPGAYEAF
TRBV14	TRBJ1-6	NA	ASRSSYSPLH
TRBV9	TRBJ2-6	NA	ASSPFFRSGANVLT
TRBV10-3	TRBJ1-5	NA	ASDTPNSNQPQH
TRBV6-2/TRBV6-3	TRBJ2-1	NA	ASLAYNEQF
TRBV7-9	TRBJ1-3	NA	ASKGRSSSGNTIY
TRBV4-3	TRBJ1-2	NA	ASSPFPTGSYGYT
TRBV6-5	TRBJ2-3	TRBD2	ASSFPGLAGTDTQY
TRBV7-3	TRBJ2-1	NA	ASSPLGGSNNEQF
TRBV6-5	TRBJ1-5	NA	ASSYTGINQPQH
TRBV3-1	TRBJ1-4	NA	ASALSGSSEKLF
TRBV6-6	TRBJ1-2	NA	ASSKGTAYGYT
TRBV11-2	TRBJ2-3	TRBD2	ASSWTSGDADTQY
TRBV4-1	TRBJ2-1	NA	ASSQVARSSYNEQF
TRBV5-4	TRBJ2-3	NA	ASSPKRGFTDTQY
TRBV6-2/TRBV6-3	TRBJ1-2	NA	ASTERGGHGYT
TRBV7-9	TRBJ1-5	NA	ASSDNDYSNQPQH
TRBV6-5	TRBJ1-4	TRBD1	ASSYSIQGEANEKLF
TRBV9	TRBJ1-6	NA	ASSVAPGQPNSPLH
TRBV9	TRBJ2-1	TRBD2	ASSPSGLATFRQF
TRBV7-8	TRBJ2-3	NA	ASSSYRSDTQY
TRBV4-1	TRBJ1-1	NA	ASRRNREAF
TRBV9	TRBJ2-1	TRBD2	ASSVGGLAGVNEQF
TRBV10-2	TRBJ2-3	NA	ASSELSRETDTQY
TRBV5-1	TRBJ1-5	NA	ASSLDKGQPQH
TRBV7-9	TRBJ2-3	TRBD1	ASSPWDSQVTDTQY
TRBV20-1	TRBJ2-3	NA	SARGSEGTDTQY